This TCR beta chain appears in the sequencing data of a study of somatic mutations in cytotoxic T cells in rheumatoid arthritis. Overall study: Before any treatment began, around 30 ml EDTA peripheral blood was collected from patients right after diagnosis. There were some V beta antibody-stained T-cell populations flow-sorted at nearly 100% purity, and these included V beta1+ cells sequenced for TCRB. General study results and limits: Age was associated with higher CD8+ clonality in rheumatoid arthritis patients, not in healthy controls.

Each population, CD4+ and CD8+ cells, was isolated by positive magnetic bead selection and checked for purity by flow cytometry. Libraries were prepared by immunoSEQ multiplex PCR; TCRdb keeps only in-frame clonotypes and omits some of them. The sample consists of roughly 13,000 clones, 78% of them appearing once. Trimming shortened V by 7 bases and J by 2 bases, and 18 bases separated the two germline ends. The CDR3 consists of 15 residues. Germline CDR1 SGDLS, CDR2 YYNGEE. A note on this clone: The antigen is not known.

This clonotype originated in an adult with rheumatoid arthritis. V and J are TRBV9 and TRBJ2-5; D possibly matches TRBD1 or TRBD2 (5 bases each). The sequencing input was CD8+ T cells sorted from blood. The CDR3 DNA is TGTGCCAGCTCCCTGGCAGGGAGCTTACAAGAGACCCAGTACTTC. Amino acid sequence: CASSLAGSLQETQYF.